This T cell receptor beta chain was sequenced for a study of OX40 agonist ivuxolimab in advanced cancers. The overall study: At about 82% male, the cohort had a mean age of about 60 years, ranging from about 23 to 79. Findings and caveats of the study: Nonresponders included some who also had low normalized T-cell clonal expansion. At 0.1 to 3.0 mg/kg, CD4+ and CD8+ blood T cells expanded clonally by week 6. Clonal expansion among partial responders at 0.1-3.0 mg/kg ranked near the lowest.

Generated by immunoSEQ multiplex PCR, the TCRdb table keeps only in-frame clones and is missing some. The sample holds roughly 67,000 clones, around nine tenths seen once. This CDR3 has 13 amino acids. V dropped 7 bases and J dropped 1 base, with 10 bases sitting between them. Germline CDR1 SNHLY, CDR2 FYNNEI. Turning to this clone: Its cognate antigen is unknown.

This clonotype was obtained from an adult with an advanced solid tumor such as melanoma, head and neck, liver or kidney cancer. The sample in question was CD4+ or CD8+ T cells sorted from blood, obtained in a trial of the OX40 agonist ivuxolimab. This chain connects TRBV2 to TRBJ1-1, with a possible D match to TRBD1 (5 bases). CDR3 amino acids: CASKGPPNTEAFF. CDR3 nucleotides: TGTGCCAGCAAGGGGCCACCGAACACTGAAGCTTTCTTT. Looking up the rest from reference TRBV2 and TRBJ1-1 gives the full variable domain: EPEVTQTPSHQVTQMGQEVILRCVPISNHLYFYWYRQILGQKVEFLVSFYNNEISEKSEIFDDQFSVERPDGSNFTLKIRSTKLEDSAMYFCASKGPPNTEAFFGQGTRLTVV.